This T cell receptor beta chain was retrieved from a study of T cell changes during pregnancy in multiple sclerosis. The CDR3 length is 11 residues. The germline V and J ends were trimmed by 2 bases and 5 bases, with 2 bases remaining between them. Germline V gives CDR1 SGHDT, CDR2 YYEEEE. Produced via immunoSEQ multiplex PCR; TCRdb's table is partial and in-frame only. The table shows about 67,000 clones, with about nine tenths occurring only once. The sample was peripheral blood, taken in the second trimester of pregnancy. The TCR sequence derives from a female donor with multiple sclerosis, enrolled in a pregnancy study. This rearrangement joins TRBV5-6 to TRBJ2-1; D is unclear. CDR3 bases: TGTGCCAGCAGCTTTAACAATGAGCAGTTCTTC. As protein: CASSFNNEQFF.